This T cell receptor beta chain was sequenced in a study of CD8 T cells in Susac syndrome. CDR3 length: 15 amino acids. The V gene's germline CDR1 is SQVTM and CDR2 ANQGSEA. V lost 7 bases and J lost 7; bases outside the gene matches: 14. A quantity of about 0.5 to 1 ug RNA underwent reverse transcription using random hexamers. TCRdb ran MiXCR on the immunoSEQ multiplex PCR reads and lists one entry per CDR3 protein. The table shows around 190,000 distinct CDR3 sequences, with less than 95% occurring only once. This clonotype was sampled from a human donor in good health. Material: CD4+ T cells from PBMCs. The chain joins TRBV29-1 to TRBJ2-1, with 9 positions matching TRBD2. The CDR3 spells CSASSSGTIRNEQFF. For the CDR3, the DNA is TGCAGCGCTTCCTCTAGCGGGACGATACGGAATGAGCAGTTCTTC.